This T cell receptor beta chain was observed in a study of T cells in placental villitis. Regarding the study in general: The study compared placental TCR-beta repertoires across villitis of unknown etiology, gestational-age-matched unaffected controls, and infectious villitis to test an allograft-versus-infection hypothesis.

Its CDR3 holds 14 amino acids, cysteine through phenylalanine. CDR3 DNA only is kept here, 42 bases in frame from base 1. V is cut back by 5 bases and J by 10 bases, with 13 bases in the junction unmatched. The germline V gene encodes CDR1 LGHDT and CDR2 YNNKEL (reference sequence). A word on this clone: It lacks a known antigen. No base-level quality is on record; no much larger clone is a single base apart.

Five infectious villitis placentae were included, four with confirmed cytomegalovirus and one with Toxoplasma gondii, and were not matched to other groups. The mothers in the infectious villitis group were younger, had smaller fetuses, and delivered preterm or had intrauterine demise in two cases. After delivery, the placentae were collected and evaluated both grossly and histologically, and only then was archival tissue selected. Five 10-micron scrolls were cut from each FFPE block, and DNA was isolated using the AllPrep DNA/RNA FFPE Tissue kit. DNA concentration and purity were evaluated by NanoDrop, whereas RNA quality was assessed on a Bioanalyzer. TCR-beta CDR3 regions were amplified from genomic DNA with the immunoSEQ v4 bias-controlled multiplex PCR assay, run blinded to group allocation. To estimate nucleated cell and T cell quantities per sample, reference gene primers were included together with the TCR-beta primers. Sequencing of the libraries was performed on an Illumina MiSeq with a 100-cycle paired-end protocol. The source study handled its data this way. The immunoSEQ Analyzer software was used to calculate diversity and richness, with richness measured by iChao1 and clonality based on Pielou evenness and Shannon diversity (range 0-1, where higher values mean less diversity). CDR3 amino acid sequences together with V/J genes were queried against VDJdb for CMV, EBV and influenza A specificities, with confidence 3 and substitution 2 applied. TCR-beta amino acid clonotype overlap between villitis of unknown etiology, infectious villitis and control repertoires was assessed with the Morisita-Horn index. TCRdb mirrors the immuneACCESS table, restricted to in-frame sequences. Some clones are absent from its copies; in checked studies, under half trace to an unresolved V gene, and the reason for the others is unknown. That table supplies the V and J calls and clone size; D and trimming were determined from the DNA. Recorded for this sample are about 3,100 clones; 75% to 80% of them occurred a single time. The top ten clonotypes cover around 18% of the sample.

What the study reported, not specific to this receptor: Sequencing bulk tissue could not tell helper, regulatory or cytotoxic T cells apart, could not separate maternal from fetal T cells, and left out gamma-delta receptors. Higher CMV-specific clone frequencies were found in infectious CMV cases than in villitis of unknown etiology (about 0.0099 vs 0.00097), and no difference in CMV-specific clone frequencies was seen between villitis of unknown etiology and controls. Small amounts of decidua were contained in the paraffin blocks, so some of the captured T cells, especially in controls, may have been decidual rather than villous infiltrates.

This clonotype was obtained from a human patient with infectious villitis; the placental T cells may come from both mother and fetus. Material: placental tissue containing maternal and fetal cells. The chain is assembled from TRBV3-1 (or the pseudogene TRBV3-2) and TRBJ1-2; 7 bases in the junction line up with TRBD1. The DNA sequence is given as TGTGCCAGCAGCGAAGGGGGCCACCGTCGAACCTACACCTTC. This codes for CASSEGGHRRTYTF.